Listed below are T cell receptor beta chains from one sample, sequenced in a study of cytomegalovirus exposure and HLA in healthy donors. Here immunoSEQ multiplex PCR was the method, and the copy in TCRdb shows in-frame clones only, minus some. Here the sample spans about 120,000 clones, roughly 82% being singletons. Specimen: PBMCs. All receptors derive from a man aged 35-49 years in good health and CMV-seropositive. Each CDR3 is given with its conserved first and last residue. A D gene is named only where the DNA matches it firmly. Where a row states a size, it is once, few, many or the class of an expanded clone; other rows omit it.

few,TRBJ2-1,TRBV4-1,TRBD1,CASSQLGQGFNEQFF,TGCGCCAGCAGCCAACTGGGACAGGGGTTCAATGAGCAGTTCTTC
few,TRBJ2-5,TRBV10-3,TRBD2,CAISGYASGETQYF,TGTGCCATCAGTGGGTATGCTAGCGGGGAGACCCAGTACTTC
once,TRBJ2-2,TRBV28,-,CASSQLPRGWRNTGELFF,TGTGCCAGCAGCCAGCTCCCCCGGGGGTGGAGGAACACCGGGGAGCTGTTTTTT
-,TRBJ1-2,TRBV4-1,TRBD1,CASSQEKSTGFRGYTF,TGCGCCAGCAGCCAAGAAAAGTCGACAGGGTTTCGGGGCTACACCTTC
-,TRBJ2-3,TRBV9,TRBD2,CASSPLWRESSDTQYF,TGTGCCAGCAGCCCACTCTGGCGGGAGAGTTCAGATACGCAGTATTTT
-,TRBJ1-1,TRBV7-8,TRBD1,CASSTRQGATEAFF,TGTGCCAGCAGCACCCGACAGGGGGCCACTGAAGCTTTCTTT
-,TRBJ2-7,TRBV19,TRBD1,CASSIAGTGSYEQYF,TGTGCCAGTAGTATTGCGGGGACAGGGTCCTACGAGCAGTACTTC
once,TRBJ2-7,TRBV5-3,-,CARPILASVPYEQYF,TGTGCCAGACCTATCTTAGCTAGCGTCCCCTACGAGCAGTACTTC
-,TRBJ2-3,TRBV5-1,-,CASSLVAAVGADTQYF,TGCGCCAGCAGCTTGGTGGCCGCGGTCGGGGCAGATACGCAGTATTTT
-,TRBJ1-6,TRBV30,TRBD1,CAWSRGQVRLGSPLHF,TGTGCCTGGAGTCGGGGACAGGTTCGATTGGGCTCACCCCTCCACTTT
-,TRBJ1-2,TRBV14,-,CASSQYGGNYGYTF,TGTGCCAGCAGCCAATACGGTGGTAACTATGGCTACACCTTC
-,TRBJ2-5,TRBV5-1,TRBD1,CASSHEWTGPQGETQYF,TGCGCCAGCAGCCACGAATGGACAGGCCCCCAGGGGGAGACCCAGTACTTC
-,TRBJ2-7,TRBV10-3,TRBD1,CAITQGILGDRRYEQYF,TGTGCCATCACCCAAGGGATTTTGGGGGACAGGCGTTACGAGCAGTACTTC
-,TRBJ2-2,TRBV28,TRBD2,CASSLWALRAGGPSGELFF,TGTGCCAGCAGTTTATGGGCTTTGAGAGCGGGGGGGCCCTCCGGGGAGCTGTTTTTT
-,TRBJ1-1,TRBV29-1,TRBD1,CSAGGTEAFF,TGCAGCGCAGGGGGCACTGAAGCTTTCTTT
once,TRBJ1-2,TRBV2,-,CASSAARGNYGYTF,TGTGCCAGCAGTGCGGCCAGGGGTAACTATGGCTACACCTTC
-,TRBJ1-3,TRBV28,TRBD1,CASRRQGAVSSGNTIYF,TGTGCCAGCAGGCGACAGGGGGCCGTAAGCTCTGGAAACACCATATATTTT
-,TRBJ1-4,TRBV18,-,CASSPLNPGNNEKLFF,TGTGCCAGCTCACCACTTAATCCAGGCAATAATGAAAAACTGTTTTTT
-,TRBJ2-5,TRBV5-5,TRBD2,CASSSKRGYQETQYF,TGTGCCAGCAGTTCGAAGCGGGGGTATCAAGAGACCCAGTACTTC
-,TRBJ1-1,TRBV28,TRBD1,CASSSPGRGRTEAFF,TGTGCCAGCAGTTCCCCCGGCAGGGGGCGAACTGAAGCTTTCTTT
-,TRBJ1-2,TRBV29-1,-,CSVVGTGTYGYTF,TGCAGCGTTGTTGGCACGGGGACTTATGGCTACACCTTC
-,TRBJ1-2,TRBV2,-,CASRSDLWTNGYTF,TGTGCCAGCAGAAGCGACCTGTGGACTAATGGCTACACCTTC
-,TRBJ1-4,TRBV30,-,CAWSVRDKLFF,TGTGCCTGGAGTGTACGCGATAAACTGTTTTTT
-,TRBJ1-5,TRBV2,TRBD1,CAGRDRVGNQPQHF,TGTGCCGGCAGGGACAGGGTCGGCAATCAGCCCCAGCATTTT
-,TRBJ2-3,TRBV19,-,CASSAAKGVGGFTDTQYF,TGTGCCAGTAGTGCCGCCAAGGGTGTGGGGGGTTTCACAGATACGCAGTATTTT